Following are 3 T cell receptor beta chains from one sample sequenced in a study of human T cells and chemical hapten exposure. TCRdb re-called the RACE reads through MiXCR, storing one row per CDR3 protein. The top ten clones hold 2.5% of a sample with about 200,000 distinct CDR3 sequences, 24% of them seen once. This sample's time point: patch test 3, about 24 weeks after DPC sensitization. Treatment described: therapeutic diphenylcyclopropenone sensitization with weekly scalp DPC. Here the sequenced sample was whole blood, taken in connection with sensitization to the hapten diphenylcyclopropenone (DPC). These receptors originate from a woman in her thirties or forties with alopecia areata. Some clones in this sample may be carry-over from other donors' samples.

Many counts were recorded for this clonotype. V and J are TRBV20-1 and TRBJ2-7; 9 nucleotides line up with TRBD2. Germline lookup yields CDR1 DFQATT and CDR2 SNEGSKA (reference sequence). The J segment lost 0 bases and the V segment lost 3 bases, leaving 6 bases of the junction unmatched. The CDR3 spans 15 residues. Written as DNA, the CDR3 is TGCAGTGCTAGTTCCCCAGCGGGGGGCTCCTACGAGCAGTACTTC. Its protein is CSASSPAGGSYEQYF.

This clonotype was observed a few times. V is TRBV4-3 and J is TRBJ1-2; D unclear. This CDR3 region has 14 residues. Germline CDR1 and CDR2: LGHNA and YSLEER. Trimming removed 1 base at V and 2 bases at J, with 8 bases between. This chain's CDR3 is CASSQAGHNYGYTF. CDR3 sequence (DNA): TGCGCCAGCAGCCAAGCGGGCCACAACTATGGCTACACCTTC.

This clonotype was seen more than once but under ten times. The genes are TRBV14 and TRBJ1-1; D unresolved. CDR1 and CDR2 from the germline V gene are SGHDN and FVKESK. Trimming took off 1 base at V and 5 bases at J, with 8 bases between the two ends. This CDR3 is built from 13 residues. CDR3 sequence (DNA): TGTGCCAGCAGCCAAGGGGTGGGGACTGAAGCTTTCTTT. As protein: CASSQGVGTEAFF.